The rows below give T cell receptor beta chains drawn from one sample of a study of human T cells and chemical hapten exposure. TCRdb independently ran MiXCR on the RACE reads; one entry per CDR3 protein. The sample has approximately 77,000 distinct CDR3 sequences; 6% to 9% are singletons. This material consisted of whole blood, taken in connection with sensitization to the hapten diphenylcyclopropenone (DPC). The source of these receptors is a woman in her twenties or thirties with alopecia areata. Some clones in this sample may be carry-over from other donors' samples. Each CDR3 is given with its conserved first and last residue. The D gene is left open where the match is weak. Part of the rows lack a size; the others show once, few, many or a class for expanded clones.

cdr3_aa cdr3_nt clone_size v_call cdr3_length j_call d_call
CASASTGTRIQSGYF TGTGCCAGCGCCTCAACCGGGACTAGGATTCAGTCGGGGTATTTT - TRBV2 15 TRBJ2-3 TRBD2
CSARGTGWDTEAFF TGCAGTGCTAGAGGGACAGGGTGGGACACTGAAGCTTTCTTT many TRBV20-1 14 TRBJ1-1 TRBD1
CASSLSGQGGQPQHF TGTGCCAGCAGCTTATCCGGACAGGGAGGCCAGCCCCAGCATTTT many TRBV7-9 15 TRBJ1-5 TRBD1
CASSFTGVYDEQYF TGCGCCAGCAGCTTTACAGGGGTGTACGACGAGCAGTACTTC - TRBV5-1 14 TRBJ2-7 TRBD1
CASSLDAGRTEAFF TGTGCCAGCAGCTTAGACGCAGGGAGGACTGAAGCTTTCTTT many TRBV11-3 14 TRBJ1-1 -
CSAGRGPMNTEAFF TGCAGTGCTGGGAGAGGCCCGATGAACACTGAAGCTTTCTTT many TRBV20-1 14 TRBJ1-1 -
CASSSGDGWEKLFF TGTGCCAGCAGCTCCGGGGACGGATGGGAAAAACTGTTTTTT - TRBV7-9 14 TRBJ1-4 -
CASSETGQGAHTEAFF TGTGCCAGCAGCGAGACAGGGCAGGGGGCACACACTGAAGCTTTCTTT many TRBV13 16 TRBJ1-1 TRBD1
CASSLQNGYTF TGTGCCAGCAGTTTACAGAATGGCTACACCTTC many TRBV12-3/TRBV12-4 11 TRBJ1-2 -
CASSLVGDATNTGELFF TGTGCCAGCAGTTTAGTGGGGGACGCAACGAACACCGGGGAGCTGTTTTTT many TRBV12-3/TRBV12-4 17 TRBJ2-2 -
CASSVPQGSHSGANVLTF TGTGCCAGCAGCGTCCCACAGGGTTCCCACTCTGGGGCCAACGTCCTGACTTTC - TRBV9 18 TRBJ2-6 -
CASSEARGTGYYGYTF TGTGCCAGCAGTGAAGCGCGGGGGACAGGGTACTATGGCTACACCTTC many TRBV2 16 TRBJ1-2 TRBD1
CSATGFSTFSTDTQYF TGCAGTGCTACTGGGTTTTCGACTTTTAGCACAGATACGCAGTATTTT many TRBV20-1 16 TRBJ2-3 -
CASSTPGLARDEQFF TGTGCCAGTAGTACCCCGGGACTAGCTAGGGATGAGCAGTTCTTC many TRBV19 15 TRBJ2-1 TRBD2
CASSRRTAQETQYF TGTGCCAGCAGCCGCCGGACAGCTCAAGAGACCCAGTACTTC many TRBV5-5 14 TRBJ2-5 -
CASSLAQGSYQPQHF TGTGCCAGCAGCTTGGCCCAGGGTTCCTATCAGCCCCAGCATTTT many TRBV5-6 15 TRBJ1-5 -
CASSLGGTQPQHF TGTGCCAGCAGCTTAGGGGGCACTCAGCCCCAGCATTTT - TRBV7-6 13 TRBJ1-5 -
CASSFREDNEKLFF TGCGCCAGCAGCTTCCGAGAAGATAATGAAAAACTGTTTTTT - TRBV5-1 14 TRBJ1-4 -
CASSSVRLDTQYF TGTGCCAGCAGTTCTGTTCGGTTAGATACGCAGTATTTT many TRBV6-6 13 TRBJ2-3 -
CASSWQGWTEAFF TGTGCCAGCAGCTGGCAGGGTTGGACTGAAGCTTTCTTT many TRBV7-9 13 TRBJ1-1 -
CASSPDLAGGAWHEQFF TGTGCCAGCAGTCCAGACCTAGCGGGGGGGGCCTGGCATGAGCAGTTCTTC many TRBV7-9 17 TRBJ2-1 TRBD2
CASSDSFLVGDTQYF TGTGCCAGCAGTGACAGCTTTTTGGTCGGTGATACGCAGTATTTT many TRBV6-1 15 TRBJ2-3 -
CASGWGSGANVLTF TGCGCCAGCGGTTGGGGTTCTGGGGCCAACGTCCTGACTTTC many TRBV5-1 14 TRBJ2-6 -
CAWSVETTNTEAFF TGTGCCTGGAGTGTGGAAACGACGAACACTGAAGCTTTCTTT few TRBV30 14 TRBJ1-1 -
CASSSLYNEQFF TGTGCCAGCAGTTCCCTTTACAATGAGCAGTTCTTC many TRBV6-5 12 TRBJ2-1 -
CASSWVDSYGYTF TGCGCCAGCAGCTGGGTTGACAGCTATGGCTACACCTTC - TRBV5-1 13 TRBJ1-2 -
CATSGHGDDGDYGYTF TGTGCCACTTCTGGCCATGGGGATGACGGGGACTATGGCTACACCTTC few TRBV12-3/TRBV12-4 16 TRBJ1-2 -
CAISESPGANVLTF TGTGCCATCAGTGAGTCGCCCGGGGCCAACGTCCTGACTTTC many TRBV10-3 14 TRBJ2-6 -
CASSLLLAGEPDTQYF TGCGCCAGCAGCTTGCTCCTAGCGGGGGAACCAGATACGCAGTATTTT many TRBV5-1 16 TRBJ2-3 TRBD2
CSVAGGNSNQPQHF TGCAGTGTTGCAGGGGGTAATAGCAATCAGCCCCAGCATTTT few TRBV20-1 14 TRBJ1-5 TRBD1
CASSLGQDEQFF TGTGCCAGCAGCTTAGGCCAGGATGAGCAGTTCTTC many TRBV7-6 12 TRBJ2-1 -
CASSLVLIGRNSPLHF TGTGCCAGCAGCTTAGTTCTGATAGGGAGGAATTCACCCCTCCACTTT many TRBV11-2 16 TRBJ1-6 -
CASSSSQGARNQPQHF TGTGCCAGCAGCTCGTCCCAGGGGGCGCGCAATCAGCCCCAGCATTTT - TRBV7-8 16 TRBJ1-5 TRBD1
CASSPRTSGQETQYF TGTGCCAGCAGCCCTCGGACTAGCGGCCAAGAGACCCAGTACTTC - TRBV7-9 15 TRBJ2-5 TRBD2
CASSLFAATEAFF TGTGCCAGCAGTTTATTCGCGGCCACTGAAGCTTTCTTT few TRBV12-3/TRBV12-4 13 TRBJ1-1 -
CASSGDSNYGYTF TGTGCCAGCAGTGGGGACAGCAACTATGGCTACACCTTC many TRBV2 13 TRBJ1-2 TRBD1
CASSLGLGDYGYTF TGCGCCAGCAGCTTGGGTCTGGGAGACTATGGCTACACCTTC many TRBV5-1 14 TRBJ1-2 -
CASSSSAVVQEGQPQHF TGTGCCAGCAGTTCTTCCGCCGTAGTCCAGGAAGGCCAGCCCCAGCATTTT many TRBV12-3/TRBV12-4 17 TRBJ1-5 -
CATRTGQDVDTQYF TGTGCCACCCGGACAGGGCAGGATGTAGATACGCAGTATTTT - TRBV18 14 TRBJ2-3 TRBD1
CASSLFLRWTGEGTDTQYF TGTGCCAGCAGCTTGTTTCTCCGGTGGACAGGGGAGGGTACAGATACGCAGTATTTT - TRBV5-6 19 TRBJ2-3 TRBD1
CSARTDMDTQYF TGCAGTGCTAGAACGGACATGGATACGCAGTATTTT many TRBV20-1 12 TRBJ2-3 -
CASSVQGGNTEAFF TGTGCCAGCAGCGTACAGGGGGGGAACACTGAAGCTTTCTTT few TRBV11-2 14 TRBJ1-1 TRBD1